This TCR beta chain was profiled in a study of beta chain features in type 1 diabetes. Study details: Healthy donors, compared against patients, showed similar age, gender and cell yields. Study-level results: When Type 1 diabetes patients were examined, their TCRB CDR3s proved moderately but significantly shorter in all four CD4+ subsets. PCR could preferentially amplify shorter templates, alike in patients and controls. Patients' naive, central memory and Treg TCRB repertoires seemed closer to one another than those of healthy donors.

The CDR3 extends over 14 amino acids. The germline V and J ends were trimmed by 3 bases and 0 bases, with 10 bases remaining between them. Germline lookup yields CDR1 GTSNPN and CDR2 SVGIG (reference sequence). What was sequenced were expressed TCRB transcripts, since all of the isolated RNA had been reverse transcribed. Produced via immunoSEQ multiplex PCR; TCRdb's table is partial and in-frame only. The sample shows approximately 470,000 clones, over 25% of them seen only once. This clone was picked up a small number of times. Its antigen is currently unknown. The receptor was derived from a man younger than 30 in good health. Specimen: naive CD4+ T cells from blood. This rearrangement joins TRBV30 to TRBJ2-3; perhaps TRBD2 as D (6 bases). The CDR3 sequence is CAWRPGTSTDTQYF. The CDR3 nucleotides are TGTGCCTGGAGACCCGGGACTAGCACAGATACGCAGTATTTT.